These 29 T cell receptor beta chains were sequenced from one sample in a study of radiation and T cells in renal cell carcinoma. TCRdb's copy holds only in-frame clones and misses some; the assay was immunoSEQ multiplex PCR. The table shows tens of thousands of clones, with approximately 80% occurring only once. Noted time point: baseline pretreatment blood. Treatment described: 15 Gy SBRT to primary tumor, nephrectomy 4 weeks later. The sequences come from blood, collected from a patient whose treatment included radiotherapy and nephrectomy. Receptors originate from a man in his 60s with renal cell carcinoma.

The chain has TRBV7-9 and TRBJ2-1; 7 bases align to TRBD2. CDR1 and CDR2 (germline): SEHNR, FQNEAQ (reference sequence). J lost 2 bases, V lost 5 bases, and 3 bases had no gene match. The CDR3 runs 14 residues. CDR3 DNA sequence: TGTGCCAGCAGCCCTGGACTAGCCTACAATGAGCAGTTCTTC. As protein: CASSPGLAYNEQFF.

The chain uses TRBV11-3 and TRBJ2-5, with 10 bases aligning to TRBD1. Germline V lookup: CDR1 SGHNT, CDR2 YENEEA. This CDR3 region has 15 residues. J was trimmed by 2 bases and V by 5 bases; bases with no gene match: 5. CDR3 loop: CASSLGDRGQETQYF. The CDR3 nucleotides read TGTGCCAGCAGCCTGGGGGACAGGGGACAAGAGACCCAGTACTTC.

The chain carries TRBV6-5 and TRBJ2-3; 7 bases agree with TRBD2. Germline-derived CDR1 and CDR2 are MNHEY and SVGAGI. CDR3 length equals 14 residues. The trim removed 5 bases at V and 3 bases at J, leaving 5 bases unmatched. CDR3 loop: CASSPAGSTDTQYF. The CDR3 nucleotides read TGTGCCAGCAGTCCAGCGGGATCTACAGATACGCAGTATTTT.

This clone was found once. CDR3 sequence: CASSLAGGLYGNTIYF. Written as DNA, the CDR3 is TGCGCCAGCAGCTTGGCGGGGGGGCTGTACGGAAACACCATATATTTT. This sequence joins TRBV5-1 and TRBJ1-3, with D possibly matching TRBD1 (6 bases). The V and J ends lost 0 bases and 4 bases respectively, with 14 bases between them. CDR1 and CDR2 from the germline V gene are SGHRS and YFSETQ. The CDR3 contains 16 residues.

The chain employs TRBV6-1 and TRBJ2-7, with a tentative D call TRBD2 (5 bases). Trimming took 1 base from V and 0 from J, leaving 13 bases between them. Per germline, CDR1 MNHNS and CDR2 SASEGT. CDR3 length: 16 amino acids. The CDR3 sequence is CASSEGGAVSSYEQYV. DNA of the CDR3: TGTGCCAGCAGTGAAGGCGGAGCGGTGAGCTCCTACGAGCAGTACGTC.

This clone was seen a single time. CDR3 bases: TGTGCCAGCAGCATCGGACAGTTCTACGAGCAGTACTTC. This gives the protein CASSIGQFYEQYF. The chain couples TRBV7-6 to TRBJ2-7, with a tentative D call TRBD1 (6 bases). From germline, CDR1 is SGHVS and CDR2 FNYEAQ. V dropped 5 bases and J dropped 3 bases, with 11 bases sitting between them. The CDR3 spans 13 residues.

The rearrangement joins TRBV11-3 to TRBJ2-5, with 11 nucleotides matching TRBD2. Germline lookup yields CDR1 SGHNT and CDR2 YENEEA. J lost 5 bases, V lost 4 bases, and 6 bases had no gene match. The CDR3 spans 15 residues. CDR3 protein: CASSSRTSGLETQYF. As DNA, the CDR3 is TGTGCCAGCAGCTCCAGGACTAGCGGGTTGGAGACCCAGTACTTC.

This chain uses TRBV19 with TRBJ1-5, with a tentative D call TRBD1 (6 bases). The CDR3 length is 16 residues. The germline V and J ends were trimmed by 10 bases and 6 bases, with 25 bases remaining between them. Germline values: CDR1 LNHDA, CDR2 SQIVND (reference sequence). The CDR3 DNA reads TGTGCCACCCAGCCCTGGACAGCCAAGGGGTTTCAGCCCCAGCATTTT. Protein sequence: CATQPWTAKGFQPQHF.

This clone was found once. The rearrangement uses TRBV7-2 and TRBJ2-3; D may be TRBD2 (6 bases). The CDR3 loop spans 14 amino acids. Germline V gene lookup returns CDR1 SGHTA and CDR2 FQGNSA. V lost 7 bases and J 2 bases, leaving 13 bases between the germline ends. The CDR3 region has the DNA TGTGCCAGCACCGCGGGGAGTCACACAGATACGCAGTATTTT. Amino acid sequence: CASTAGSHTDTQYF.

This chain connects TRBV7-9 to TRBJ1-2; D remains ambiguous. The CDR3 extends over 15 amino acids. The V end lost 5 bases, the J end lost 7 bases, and 20 bases lay between the germline ends. Germline V CDR1 and CDR2: SEHNR, FQNEAQ (reference sequence). The DNA for the CDR3 is TGTGCCAGCAGCCTCCTGGGAGGGCCCGGCAGTGGCTACACCTTC. It codes for CASSLLGGPGSGYTF.

The gene calls are TRBV29-1 and TRBJ1-6; a weak D match, TRBD1 (6 bases). The CDR3 has 15 residues. Trimming shortened V by 4 bases and J by 8 bases, and 18 bases separated the two germline ends. Germline assignment: CDR1 SQVTM and CDR2 ANQGSEA. CDR3 coding DNA: TGCAGCGTTGGGTCCCAGGGGATCGGGTATTCACCCCTCCACTTT. Protein sequence: CSVGSQGIGYSPLHF.

This rearrangement joins TRBV10-2 to TRBJ2-4; TRBD2 matches 10 bases. The V segment lost 7 bases and the J segment 4 bases; nucleotides outside the gene matches: 4. Germline lookup yields CDR1 WSHSY and CDR2 SAAADI. The CDR3 contains 14 residues. CDR3 loop: CASMASGGKNIQYF. The CDR3 coding sequence is TGCGCCAGCATGGCTAGCGGGGGTAAAAACATTCAGTACTTC.

The J gene is TRBJ1-4, the V gene TRBV30; TRBD1 might be the D (5 bases). The ends were cut back, 2 bases at V and 7 bases at J, with 14 bases in the middle. Looked up from germline, CDR1 is GTSNPN and CDR2 is SVGIG (reference sequence). This CDR3 comprises 14 residues. The chain's CDR3 is CAWSSQAGIEKLFF. The CDR3 DNA sequence: TGTGCCTGGAGTTCACAGGCCGGAATTGAAAAACTGTTTTTT.

The rearrangement links TRBV19 to TRBJ1-1; 8 positions agree with TRBD1. The CDR3 runs 14 residues. The V segment lost 4 bases and the J segment 5 bases; nucleotides outside the gene matches: 6. Germline values: CDR1 LNHDA, CDR2 SQIVND (reference sequence). CDR3 sequence reads: CASSTQTGVTEAFF. CDR3 bases: TGTGCCAGTAGTACCCAGACAGGGGTGACTGAAGCTTTCTTT.

The chain has TRBV29-1 and TRBJ1-2; D may be TRBD1 (6 bases). V was shortened by 5 bases and J by 4 bases, with 17 bases between the two germline ends. This CDR3 spans 14 amino acids. Germline values: CDR1 SQVTM, CDR2 ANQGSEA. The CDR3 here is CSVPQGGASYGYTF. The CDR3 DNA is TGCAGCGTTCCCCAAGGGGGGGCGAGCTATGGCTACACCTTC. Filled out from reference TRBV29-1 and TRBJ1-2, the complete variable domain reads SAVISQKPSRDICQRGTSLTIQCQVDSQVTMMFWYRQQPGQSLTLIATANQGSEATYESGFVIDKFPISRPNLTFSTLTVSNMSPEDSSIYLCSVPQGGASYGYTFGSGTRLTVV.

The chain recombines TRBV19 with TRBJ1-1; TRBD1 is a possible D gene (6 bases). Per the germline V gene, CDR1 is LNHDA and CDR2 is SQIVND (reference sequence). The V and J ends lost 7 bases and 5 bases respectively, with 20 bases between them. The CDR3 has 15 amino acids. The CDR3 coding sequence is TGTGCCAGTACACGGGGTGGGGGGCGAAGGACTGAAGCTTTCTTT. It translates to CASTRGGGRRTEAFF.

The gene calls are TRBV2 and TRBJ1-2; D remains unclear. Germline loops: CDR1 SNHLY, CDR2 FYNNEI. V lost 7 bases and J 0 bases, leaving 9 bases between the germline ends. The CDR3 runs to 13 residues. CDR3 residues: CASTSEANYGYTF. DNA of the CDR3: TGTGCCAGCACCTCAGAAGCTAACTATGGCTACACCTTC.

CDR3 nucleotides: TGCGCCAGCAGCCAATCGAGGACTGTCACCGGGGAGCTGTTTTTT. It is translated as CASSQSRTVTGELFF. The chain is built from TRBV4-3 and TRBJ2-2; tentatively, D is TRBD2 (5 bases). Germline V lookup: CDR1 LGHNA, CDR2 YSLEER. Trimming stripped 2 bases from V and 4 bases from J, with 11 bases between. The CDR3 runs to 15 residues.

V is TRBV9 and J is TRBJ1-2; the D gene is possibly TRBD1 (5 bases). The CDR3 spans 12 residues. V was clipped by 3 bases and J by 4 bases, with 7 bases between them. Germline loops: CDR1 SGDLS, CDR2 YYNGEE. The CDR3, as DNA: TGTGCCAGCAGCGCAGACAGCTATGGCTACACCTTC. It is translated as CASSADSYGYTF.

The chain has TRBV4-2 and TRBJ1-5; 11 nucleotides align to TRBD1. J lost 4 bases, V lost 0 bases, and 8 bases had no gene match. The germline V gene encodes CDR1 LGHNA and CDR2 YNFKEQ. The length of the CDR3 is 18 residues. Here the CDR3 DNA reads TGTGCCAGCAGCCAAGATGGGAGTGGACAGGGGGCTAATCAGCCCCAGCATTTT. Amino acids: CASSQDGSGQGANQPQHF.

The chain joins TRBV30 to TRBJ1-2, with TRBD1 as a possible D gene (6 bases). Germline CDR1 is GTSNPN and CDR2 is SVGIG (reference sequence). Trimming shortened V by 0 bases and J by 8 bases, and 13 bases separated the two germline ends. The CDR3 is 13 residues long. The DNA of the CDR3 is TGTGCCTGGAGTGTACAGGGAAGGCTCGGCTACACCTTC. The encoded protein is CAWSVQGRLGYTF.

V usage is TRBV27 and J usage is TRBJ2-3; D remains unclear. V was pared by 4 bases and J by 2 bases, with 13 bases between. This CDR3 spans 15 amino acids. Per germline, CDR1 MNHEY and CDR2 SMNVEV (reference sequence). CDR3 DNA sequence: TGTGCCAGCAGTTGGGCCCGACCTCTCACAGATACGCAGTATTTT. Translated, it gives CASSWARPLTDTQYF.

The chain carries TRBV7-8 and TRBJ1-5; D unclear. The CDR3 is 16 residues long. With 1 base removed from V and 6 bases from J, the gap between germline ends came to 16 bases. Germline loops: CDR1 SGHVS, CDR2 FQNEAQ. This CDR3 reads CASSLGTAPTGQPQHF. The DNA of the CDR3 is TGTGCCAGCAGCTTAGGAACAGCACCTACGGGTCAGCCCCAGCATTTT.

The chain is built from TRBV10-1 and TRBJ2-3; 11 bases are shared with TRBD2. The germline gives CDR1 WNHNN, CDR2 SYGVQD (reference sequence). The CDR3 is 16 amino acids. J lost 2 bases, V lost 4 bases, and 5 bases had no gene match. The CDR3 region has the DNA TGCGCCAGCAGTGCCGGGACTAGCGGCTTCACAGATACGCAGTATTTT. This codes for CASSAGTSGFTDTQYF.

The J gene is TRBJ2-1, the V gene TRBV7-8; D is perhaps TRBD2 (6 bases). Germline lookup yields CDR1 SGHVS and CDR2 FQNEAQ. V was cut by 6 bases and J by 5 bases, with 14 bases left in between. The CDR3 is 14 residues long. CDR3 nucleotide sequence: TGTGCCAGCAGGGGGACTCGGCTCGACAATGAGCAGTTCTTC. It specifies CASRGTRLDNEQFF.

CDR3 nucleotide sequence: TGTGCCAGTAGTATAGATAGAGGGTCTGAAGAGACCCAGTACTTC. Protein: CASSIDRGSEETQYF. The chain employs TRBV19 and TRBJ2-5; possibly TRBD2 for D (5 bases). Germline V lookup: CDR1 LNHDA, CDR2 SQIVND (reference sequence). The V and J ends lost 0 bases and 3 bases respectively, with 11 bases between them. CDR3 size: 15 residues.

This chain joins TRBV1 and TRBJ2-1; the D call TRBD2 from the table was never checked on the DNA. TRBV1 corresponds to a pseudogene. The CDR3 is 15 residues long. CDR3 coding DNA: TGCACCAGCACAGGACTAGCGGCCTCCTACAATGAGCAGTTCTTC. This codes for CTSTGLAASYNEQFF.

The rearrangement links TRBV5-6 to TRBJ2-3, with 13 bases identical to TRBD2. The CDR3 is made up of 14 amino acids. The junction had 2 bases not matched to a gene; V was cut back by 4 bases and J by 6 bases. Germline values: CDR1 SGHDT, CDR2 YYEEEE. The DNA of the CDR3 is TGTGCCAGCAGCCGGGGACTAGCGGGGGATACGCAGTATTTT. It specifies CASSRGLAGDTQYF.

In its sample, this clone is medium-sized. The chain carries TRBV6-4 and TRBJ2-3; D possibly uses TRBD1 or TRBD2 (6 bases each). Per the germline V gene, CDR1 is MRHNA and CDR2 is SNTAGT. V was trimmed by 3 bases and J by 4 bases, leaving 14 bases between them. The CDR3 is 15 residues long. The CDR3 loop is CASSDQEGGADTQYF. CDR3 nucleotides: TGTGCCAGCAGTGATCAGGAGGGGGGCGCAGATACGCAGTATTTT.